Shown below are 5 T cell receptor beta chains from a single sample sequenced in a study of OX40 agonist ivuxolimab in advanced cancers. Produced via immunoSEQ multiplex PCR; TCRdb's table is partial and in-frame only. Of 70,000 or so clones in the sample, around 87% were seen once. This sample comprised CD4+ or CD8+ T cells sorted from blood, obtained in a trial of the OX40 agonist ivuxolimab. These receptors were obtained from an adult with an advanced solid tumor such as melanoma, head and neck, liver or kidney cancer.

The CDR3: CASSQEVGGVNTGELFF. Here the CDR3 DNA reads TGCGCCAGCAGCCAAGAGGTTGGGGGGGTGAACACCGGGGAGCTGTTTTTT. V and J are TRBV4-3 and TRBJ2-2, with TRBD2 identical over 7 bases. The junction had 5 bases not matched to a gene; V was cut back by 0 bases and J by 1 base. This CDR3 contains 17 residues. The V gene's germline CDR1 is LGHNA and CDR2 YSLEER.

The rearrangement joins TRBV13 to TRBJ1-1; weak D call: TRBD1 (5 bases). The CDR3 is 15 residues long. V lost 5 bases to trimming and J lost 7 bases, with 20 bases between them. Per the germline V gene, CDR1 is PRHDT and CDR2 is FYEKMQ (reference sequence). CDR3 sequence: CASSRPGEGVDEAFF. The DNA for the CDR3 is TGTGCCAGCAGCCGCCCGGGAGAAGGGGTCGATGAAGCTTTCTTT.

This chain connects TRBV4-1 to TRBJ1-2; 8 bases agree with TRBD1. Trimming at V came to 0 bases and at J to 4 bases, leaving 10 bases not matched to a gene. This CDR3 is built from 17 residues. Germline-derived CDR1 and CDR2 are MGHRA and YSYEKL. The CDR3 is CASSQESAGGSGYGYTF. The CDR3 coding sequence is TGCGCCAGCAGCCAAGAATCAGCAGGGGGCTCAGGCTATGGCTACACCTTC.

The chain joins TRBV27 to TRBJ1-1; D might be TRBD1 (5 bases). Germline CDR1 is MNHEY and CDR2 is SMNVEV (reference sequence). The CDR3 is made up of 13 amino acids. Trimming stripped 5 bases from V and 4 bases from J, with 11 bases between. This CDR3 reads CASSIRVATEAFF. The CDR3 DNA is TGTGCCAGCAGTATCAGGGTAGCCACTGAAGCTTTCTTT.

The CDR3 nucleotides are TGTGCCAGCAGCCAAGCCGCCCTTATTTCATTTGTGAACACTGAAGCTTTCTTT. As protein: CASSQAALISFVNTEAFF. This chain uses TRBV4-2 with TRBJ1-1, with D hard to call. The germline V gene encodes CDR1 LGHNA and CDR2 YNFKEQ. CDR3 size: 18 residues. V lost 1 base to trimming and J lost 0 bases, with 18 bases between them.